Listed below are T cell receptor beta chains from one sample, sequenced in a study of radiation and T cells in renal cell carcinoma. This table comes from immunoSEQ multiplex PCR, and its TCRdb copy is limited to in-frame clones, with some not included. Of about 49,000 clones in the sample, around 83% were seen once. Specimen: blood, collected from a patient whose treatment included radiotherapy and nephrectomy. The receptors originated from a woman between 65 and 79 years old with renal cell carcinoma. Each CDR3 is given with its conserved first and last residue. A D gene is named only where the DNA matches it firmly. Clone size is shown for a subset of rows, as once, few, many or a class of expanded clone.

d_call,clone_size,j_call,v_call,cdr3_nt,cdr3_aa
TRBD1,.,TRBJ1-4,TRBV5-1,TGCGCCAGCAGCTTGGGGACAGGGCGTAATGAAAAACTGTTTTTT,CASSLGTGRNEKLFF
TRBD1,.,TRBJ1-2,TRBV27,TGTGCCAGCAGTCGAGGGGGCCGAGGCACCGGGCCCTTCGTCCCTAACTATGGCTACACCTTC,CASSRGGRGTGPFVPNYGYTF
TRBD1,.,TRBJ1-2,TRBV29-1,TGCAGCGTGGCGACAGGGAGGGTTAGCTATGGCTACACCTTC,CSVATGRVSYGYTF
.,.,TRBJ1-1,TRBV10-3,TGTGCCATCAGTGAAGGTAGGGGTAGAGACTTAACTGAAGCTTTCTTT,CAISEGRGRDLTEAFF
TRBD1,.,TRBJ1-1,TRBV7-2,TGTGCCAGCAGCTTAGGAGTTGGGACAGGGACCATGAACACTGAAGCTTTCTTT,CASSLGVGTGTMNTEAFF
TRBD1,few,TRBJ1-5,TRBV19,TGTGCCAGTAGTATTGGGGACAGGCCCCAGCATTTT,CASSIGDRPQHF
.,.,TRBJ1-1,TRBV27,TGTGCCAGCAGCCGGGAGGGTTTTGGCTCTTATAACACTGAAGCTTTCTTT,CASSREGFGSYNTEAFF
.,.,TRBJ2-2,TRBV4-1,TGCGCCAGCACCCACGGGTCCGGGGAGCTGTTTTTT,CASTHGSGELFF
TRBD1,.,TRBJ2-7,TRBV5-4,TGTGCCAGCAGCTTGGCGGGACAGACCTACGAGCAGTACTTC,CASSLAGQTYEQYF
TRBD1,.,TRBJ1-2,TRBV5-1,TGCGCCAGCAGCGTGGGACAGGCGATACCATTCTATGGCTACACCTTC,CASSVGQAIPFYGYTF
.,few,TRBJ1-1,TRBV7-2,TGTGCCAGCAGCACTCAAGTGAACACTGAAGCTTTCTTT,CASSTQVNTEAFF
.,.,TRBJ1-3,TRBV5-1,TGCGCCAGCAGACAACAGGAGAGCTCTGGAAACACCATATATTTT,CASRQQESSGNTIYF
.,.,TRBJ1-3,TRBV27,TGTGCCAGCAGTTCCCCTGGACAGGGAAACACCATATATTTT,CASSSPGQGNTIYF
.,.,TRBJ2-1,TRBV7-6,TGTGCCAGCAGCTTAGCGCGGAGGGGGTCCTACAATGAGCAGTTCTTC,CASSLARRGSYNEQFF
TRBD1,.,TRBJ1-1,TRBV9,TGTGCCAGCAGCGTTTCGGGACAGGGGGATACTGAAGCTTTCTTT,CASSVSGQGDTEAFF
.,.,TRBJ1-5,TRBV7-2,TGTGCCAGCAGCTTAGACCGTTATAGCAATCAGCCCCAGCATTTT,CASSLDRYSNQPQHF
.,.,TRBJ2-2,TRBV18,TGTGCCAGCTCACCACCGAGTGGTTACGCCGGGGAGCTGTTTTTT,CASSPPSGYAGELFF
TRBD1,.,TRBJ2-1,TRBV2,TGTGCCAGCATAGGGACAGCTTCCAATGAGCAGTTCTTC,CASIGTASNEQFF
.,few,TRBJ1-1,TRBV4-1,TGCGCCAGCAGCCAAGTGGGGAACACTGAAGCTTTCTTT,CASSQVGNTEAFF
.,once,TRBJ2-7,TRBV5-1,TGCGCCAGCAGCTTAGGTAGCGAGTACGTCTACGAGCAGTACTTC,CASSLGSEYVYEQYF
.,few,TRBJ1-1,TRBV6-4,TGTGCCAGCAGCCCGGATTACCGGGGGACTGAAGCTTTCTTT,CASSPDYRGTEAFF
.,.,TRBJ2-3,TRBV28,TGTGCCAGCAGTTTTCAGAGCACAGATACGCAGTATTTT,CASSFQSTDTQYF
.,.,TRBJ1-6,TRBV27,TGTGCCAGCAGCCCCCTCAGGGGATCCCTCCACTTT,CASSPLRGSLHF
.,few,TRBJ2-1,TRBV7-9,TGTGCCAGCAGCTTAGTTACCGGCAACTACAATGAGCAGTTCTTC,CASSLVTGNYNEQFF
.,.,TRBJ2-7,TRBV5-1,TGCGCCAGCAGCTTGGGGGATCTCTACGAGCAGTACTTC,CASSLGDLYEQYF
.,.,TRBJ2-7,TRBV19,TGTGCCAGTAGTATCGCCCCGGTGGATTACGAGCAGTACTTC,CASSIAPVDYEQYF
.,.,TRBJ2-3,TRBV5-1,TGCGCCAGCAGCCCATTGCGGGACCTCACAGATACGCAGTATTTT,CASSPLRDLTDTQYF
.,.,TRBJ2-5,TRBV2,TGTGCCAGCGGGTCTTTTCAAGAGACCCAGTACTTC,CASGSFQETQYF
TRBD2,.,TRBJ2-2,TRBV7-6,TGTGCCAGCAGCTCAGGACTAGGGGCGGGGGAGCTGTTTTTT,CASSSGLGAGELFF
.,.,TRBJ2-5,TRBV7-8,TGTGCCAGCAGCTTAAACAGTTGGGGGGAGACCCAGTACTTC,CASSLNSWGETQYF
TRBD1,.,TRBJ2-7,TRBV10-3,TGTGCCATCAGTGAGCAACCGGGACAGAGCTACGAGCAGTACTTC,CAISEQPGQSYEQYF
.,.,TRBJ2-2,TRBV19,TGTGCCAGTAGTGGCCTAGGATTAGTTTGGACCGGGGAGCTGTTTTTT,CASSGLGLVWTGELFF
TRBD1,.,TRBJ2-1,TRBV7-2,TGTGCCAGCAGCCCTAAGGGACAGCAAATCGATGAGCAGTTCTTC,CASSPKGQQIDEQFF
.,.,TRBJ2-7,TRBV5-4,TGTGCCAGCAGTCTTAACAGGGCCGACGAGCAGTACTTC,CASSLNRADEQYF
.,.,TRBJ2-3,TRBV6-1,TGTGCCAGCAGTGAAGCTGGGGGCGCCCTCTTCACAGATACGCAGTATTTT,CASSEAGGALFTDTQYF
.,.,TRBJ2-5,TRBV19,TGTGCCAGTTCTTCCATCACCGGAGCTCTGAGGGAGACCCAGTACTTC,CASSSITGALRETQYF
.,.,TRBJ2-2,TRBV5-1,TGCGCCAGCAGACAAAGGGCGGTCGGGGGAACCGGGGAGCTGTTTTTT,CASRQRAVGGTGELFF
.,.,TRBJ2-5,TRBV2,TGTGCCAGCAGTGGTCCGATCGGTGAGACCCAGTACTTC,CASSGPIGETQYF
TRBD2,.,TRBJ2-1,TRBV5-6,TGTGCCAGCAGCTGGGGACTAGCGGGAGGGTACAATGAGCAGTTCTTC,CASSWGLAGGYNEQFF
.,.,TRBJ2-4,TRBV2,TGTGCCAGCAGCACAGGAGTCAAAAACATTCAGTACTTC,CASSTGVKNIQYF
TRBD1,.,TRBJ1-1,TRBV5-1,TGCGCCAGCAGCCCGGACAGGGGACGGACTGAAGCTTTCTTT,CASSPDRGRTEAFF